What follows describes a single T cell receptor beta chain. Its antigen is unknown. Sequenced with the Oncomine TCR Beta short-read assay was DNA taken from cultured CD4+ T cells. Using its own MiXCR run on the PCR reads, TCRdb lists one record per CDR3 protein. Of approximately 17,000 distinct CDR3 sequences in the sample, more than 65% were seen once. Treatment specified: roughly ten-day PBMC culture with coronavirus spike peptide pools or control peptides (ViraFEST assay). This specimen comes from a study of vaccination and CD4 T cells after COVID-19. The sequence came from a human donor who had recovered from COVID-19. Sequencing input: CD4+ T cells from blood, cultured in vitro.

The CDR3 DNA reads as TGCAGTGCTAGGCTACCGGGACAGGGACAGCCCCAGCATTTT. Residues: CSARLPGQGQPQHF. The chain joins TRBV20-1 to TRBJ1-5; 9 bases are shared with TRBD1. Germline V gene lookup returns CDR1 DFQATT and CDR2 SNEGSKA (reference sequence). The CDR3 has 14 amino acids. V shed 3 bases, J shed 7 bases, and the junction held 7 bases outside the gene matches.